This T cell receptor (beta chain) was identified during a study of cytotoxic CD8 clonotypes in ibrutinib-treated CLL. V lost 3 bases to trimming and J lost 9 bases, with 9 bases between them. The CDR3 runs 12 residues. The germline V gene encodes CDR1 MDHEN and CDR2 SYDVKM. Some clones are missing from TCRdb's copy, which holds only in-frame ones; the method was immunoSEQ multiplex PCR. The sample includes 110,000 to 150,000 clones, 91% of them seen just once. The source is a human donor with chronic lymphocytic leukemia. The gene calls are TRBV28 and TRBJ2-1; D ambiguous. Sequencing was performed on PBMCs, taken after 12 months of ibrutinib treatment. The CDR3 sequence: CASSFFPGEQFF. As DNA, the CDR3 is TGTGCCAGCAGTTTTTTCCCGGGTGAGCAGTTCTTC. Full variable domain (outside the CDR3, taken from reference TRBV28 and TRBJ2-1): DVKVTQSSRYLVKRTGEKVFLECVQDMDHENMFWYRQDPGLGLRLIYFSYDVKMKEKGDIPEGYSVSREKKERFSLILESASTNQTSMYLCASSFFPGEQFFGPGTRLTVL.